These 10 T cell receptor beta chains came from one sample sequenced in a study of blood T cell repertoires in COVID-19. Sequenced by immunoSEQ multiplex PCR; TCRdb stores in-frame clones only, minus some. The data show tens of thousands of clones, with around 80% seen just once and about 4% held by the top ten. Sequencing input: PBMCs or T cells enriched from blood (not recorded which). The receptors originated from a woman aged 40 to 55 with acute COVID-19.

The DNA of the CDR3 is TGTGCCAGCAGTGAAGCCCCGTACACCGGGGAGCTGTTTTTT. Protein sequence: CASSEAPYTGELFF. The rearrangement joins TRBV6-1 to TRBJ2-2; D uncertain. Trimming shortened V by 0 bases and J by 3 bases, and 5 bases separated the two germline ends. There are 14 residues in the CDR3. From germline, CDR1 is MNHNS and CDR2 SASEGT.

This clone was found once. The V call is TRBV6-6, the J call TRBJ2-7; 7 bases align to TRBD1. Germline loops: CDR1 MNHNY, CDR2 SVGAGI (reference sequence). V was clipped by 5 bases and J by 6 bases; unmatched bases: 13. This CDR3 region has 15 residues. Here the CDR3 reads CASSSSRPGGPEQYF. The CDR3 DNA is TGTGCCAGCAGTAGCTCTCGGCCAGGGGGTCCCGAGCAGTACTTC.

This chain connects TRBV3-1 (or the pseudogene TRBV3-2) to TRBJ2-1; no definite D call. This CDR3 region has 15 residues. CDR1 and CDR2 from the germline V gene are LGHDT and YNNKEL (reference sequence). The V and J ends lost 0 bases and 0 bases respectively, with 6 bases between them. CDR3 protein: CASSQEASSYNEQFF. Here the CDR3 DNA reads TGTGCCAGCAGCCAAGAGGCCTCCTCCTACAATGAGCAGTTCTTC.

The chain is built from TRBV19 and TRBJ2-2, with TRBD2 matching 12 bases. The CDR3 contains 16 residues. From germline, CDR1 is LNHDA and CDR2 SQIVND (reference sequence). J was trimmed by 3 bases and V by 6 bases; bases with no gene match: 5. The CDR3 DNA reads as TGTGCCAGTAGACTAGCGGGAGGTAGAGACACCGGGGAGCTGTTTTTT. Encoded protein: CASRLAGGRDTGELFF.

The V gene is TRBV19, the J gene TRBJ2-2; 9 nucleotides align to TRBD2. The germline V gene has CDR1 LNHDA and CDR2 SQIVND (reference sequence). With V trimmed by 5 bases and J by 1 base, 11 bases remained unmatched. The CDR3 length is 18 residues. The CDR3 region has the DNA TGTGCCAGTAGTTCCCCAAGCGGGGGGTTTTTGAACACCGGGGAGCTGTTTTTT. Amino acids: CASSSPSGGFLNTGELFF.

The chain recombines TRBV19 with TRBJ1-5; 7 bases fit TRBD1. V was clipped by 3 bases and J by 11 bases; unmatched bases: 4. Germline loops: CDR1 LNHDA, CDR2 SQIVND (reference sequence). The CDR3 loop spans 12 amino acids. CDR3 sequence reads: CASSIVQGAQHF. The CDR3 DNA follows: TGTGCCAGTAGTATTGTGCAGGGGGCCCAGCATTTT. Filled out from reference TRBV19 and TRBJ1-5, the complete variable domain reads DGGITQSPKYLFRKEGQNVTLSCEQNLNHDAMYWYRQDPGQGLRLIYYSQIVNDFQKGDIAEGYSVSREKKESFPLTVTSAQKNPTAFYLCASSIVQGAQHFGDGTRLSIL.

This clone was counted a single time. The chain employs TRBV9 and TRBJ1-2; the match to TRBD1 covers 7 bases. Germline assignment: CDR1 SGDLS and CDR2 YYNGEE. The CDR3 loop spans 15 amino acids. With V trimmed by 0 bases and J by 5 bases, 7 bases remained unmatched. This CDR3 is CASSVAVTGKYGYTF. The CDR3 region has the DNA TGTGCCAGCAGCGTAGCGGTGACAGGGAAATATGGCTACACCTTC.

CDR3: CASSLVQGNTEAFF. The CDR3, as DNA: TGTGCCAGCAGCTTAGTCCAGGGGAACACTGAAGCTTTCTTT. This chain joins TRBV7-6 and TRBJ1-1; D perhaps matches TRBD1 (5 bases). The CDR3 loop spans 14 amino acids. Per germline, CDR1 SGHVS and CDR2 FNYEAQ. Trimming removed 1 base from V and 1 base from J, with 7 bases in between.

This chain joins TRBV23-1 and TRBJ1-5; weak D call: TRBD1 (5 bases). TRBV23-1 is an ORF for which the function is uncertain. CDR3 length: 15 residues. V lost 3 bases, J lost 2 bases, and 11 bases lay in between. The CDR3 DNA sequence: TGCGCCAGCAGTCATCAGGGTTTGGGCAATCAGCCCCAGCATTTT. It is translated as CASSHQGLGNQPQHF.

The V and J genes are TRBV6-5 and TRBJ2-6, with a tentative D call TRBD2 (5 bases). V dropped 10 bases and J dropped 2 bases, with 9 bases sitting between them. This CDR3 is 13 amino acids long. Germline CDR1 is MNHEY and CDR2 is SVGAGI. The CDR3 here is CATEGAGANVLTF. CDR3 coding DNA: TGTGCCACAGAGGGCGCTGGGGCCAACGTCCTGACTTTC.